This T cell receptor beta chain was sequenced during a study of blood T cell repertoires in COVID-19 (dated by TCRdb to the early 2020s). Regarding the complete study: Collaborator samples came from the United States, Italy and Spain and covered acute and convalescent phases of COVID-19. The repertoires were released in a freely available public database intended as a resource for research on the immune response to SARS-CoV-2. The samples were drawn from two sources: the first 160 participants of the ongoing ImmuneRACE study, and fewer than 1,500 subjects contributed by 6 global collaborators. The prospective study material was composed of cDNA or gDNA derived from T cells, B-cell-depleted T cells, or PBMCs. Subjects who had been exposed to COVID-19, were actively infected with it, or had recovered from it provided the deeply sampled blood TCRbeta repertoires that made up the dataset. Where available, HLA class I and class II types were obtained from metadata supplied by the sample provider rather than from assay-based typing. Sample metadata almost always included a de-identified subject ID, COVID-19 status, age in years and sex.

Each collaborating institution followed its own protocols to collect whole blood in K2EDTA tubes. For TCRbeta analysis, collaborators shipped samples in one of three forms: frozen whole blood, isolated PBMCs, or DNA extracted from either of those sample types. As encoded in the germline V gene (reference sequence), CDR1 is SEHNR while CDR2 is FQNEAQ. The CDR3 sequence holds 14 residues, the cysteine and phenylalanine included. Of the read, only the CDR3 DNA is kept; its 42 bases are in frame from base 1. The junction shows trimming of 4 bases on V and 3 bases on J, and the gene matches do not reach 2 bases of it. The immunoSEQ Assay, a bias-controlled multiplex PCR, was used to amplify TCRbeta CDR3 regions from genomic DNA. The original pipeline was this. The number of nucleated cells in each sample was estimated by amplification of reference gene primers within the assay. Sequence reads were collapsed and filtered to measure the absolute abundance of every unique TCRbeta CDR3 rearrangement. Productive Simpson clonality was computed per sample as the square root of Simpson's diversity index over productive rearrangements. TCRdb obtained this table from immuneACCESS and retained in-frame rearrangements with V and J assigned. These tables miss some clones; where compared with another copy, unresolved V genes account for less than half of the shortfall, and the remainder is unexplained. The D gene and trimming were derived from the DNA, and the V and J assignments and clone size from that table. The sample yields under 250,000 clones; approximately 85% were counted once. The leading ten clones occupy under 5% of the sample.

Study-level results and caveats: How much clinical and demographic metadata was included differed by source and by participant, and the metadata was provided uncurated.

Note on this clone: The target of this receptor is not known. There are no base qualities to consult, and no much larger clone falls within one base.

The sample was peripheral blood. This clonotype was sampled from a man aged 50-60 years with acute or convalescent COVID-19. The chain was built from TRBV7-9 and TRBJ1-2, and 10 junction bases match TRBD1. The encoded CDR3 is CASSSGQGDYGYTF. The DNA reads TGTGCCAGCAGCTCAGGACAGGGGGACTATGGCTACACCTTC. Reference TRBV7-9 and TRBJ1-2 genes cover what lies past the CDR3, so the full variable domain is DTGVSQNPRHKITKRGQNVTFRCDPISEHNRLYWYRQTLGQGPEFLTYFQNEAQLEKSRLLSDRFSAERPKGSFSTLEIQRTEQGDSAMYLCASSSGQGDYGYTFGSGTRLTVV.